The source of this T cell receptor (beta chain) is a study of T cell clones after liver transplantation. Across the study: Pre-transplant mixed lymphocyte reactions yielded third-party-reactive TCRbeta sequences as comparators for graft-donor-reactive sequences. Tolerance: complete withdrawal held at least one year, liver enzymes staying within twice normal.

This CDR3 spans 13 amino acids. Germline loops: CDR1 SGHRS, CDR2 YFSETQ. V was clipped by 4 bases and J by 1 base, with 8 bases between them. Some clones are missing from TCRdb's copy, which holds only in-frame ones; the method was immunoSEQ multiplex PCR. The sample lists 55,000 to 70,000 clones; 80% to 95% were seen once. Material: CD4+ T cells from blood, obtained approximately 25 months after liver transplant. The receptor's source is a human patient who received a liver transplant. Certain T cells may be donor cells from the graft. This chain uses TRBV5-1 with TRBJ1-1; D is unresolved. CDR3 sequence: CASSMNGNTEAFF. In DNA form, the CDR3 reads TGCGCCAGCAGCATGAATGGGAACACTGAAGCTTTCTTT.